This T cell receptor (beta chain) was sequenced for a study of human T cells and chemical hapten exposure. Study-level background: Patients were mainly female, each with alopecia areata, totalis or universalis. General study points: PT1 expanded TCR counts and patch test score were linked, and their correlation was positive. The donors suffered from alopecia, so their immune response may not match that of healthy people.

The sample's time point: pre-sensitization, week 0. Treatment indicated: therapeutic diphenylcyclopropenone sensitization with weekly scalp DPC. In the original analysis: Sampled TCR counts reached a median of around 89,000 per sample, with values ranging from 23,224 to 690,600. Each CDR3 protein gets one entry after TCRdb re-called the RACE reads with MiXCR. The V and J calls shown here were made by TCRdb, not taken from the authors' results. The table has about 68,000 distinct CDR3 sequences, roughly 9.7% seen once. This clonotype has more than one count but fewer than ten. Its antigen remains unidentified. This CDR3 is 15 amino acids long. The junction had 2 bases not matched to a gene; V was cut back by 4 bases and J by 4 bases. Per germline, CDR1 LGHNA and CDR2 YSLEER.

This sample comprised whole blood, obtained in connection with sensitization to the hapten diphenylcyclopropenone (DPC). This chain uses TRBV4-3 with TRBJ2-1, with 12 bases identical to TRBD2. The TCR was taken from a woman aged 45-60 years with alopecia areata. Some clones in this sample may be carry-over from other donors' samples. The chain's CDR3 is CASSRGLAGYNEQFF. Written as DNA, the CDR3 is TGCGCCAGCAGCCGAGGACTAGCGGGGTACAATGAGCAGTTCTTC.